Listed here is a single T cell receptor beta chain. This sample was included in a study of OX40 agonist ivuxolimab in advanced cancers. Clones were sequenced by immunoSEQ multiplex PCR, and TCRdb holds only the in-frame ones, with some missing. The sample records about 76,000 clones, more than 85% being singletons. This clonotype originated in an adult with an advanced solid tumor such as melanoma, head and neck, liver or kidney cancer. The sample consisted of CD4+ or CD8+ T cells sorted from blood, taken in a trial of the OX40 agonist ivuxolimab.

CDR3 region: CASSFRGVETQYF. The DNA for the CDR3 is TGTGCCAGCAGCTTCCGAGGGGTGGAGACCCAGTACTTC. The chain joins TRBV5-4 to TRBJ2-5; either TRBD1 or TRBD2 may fit D (5 bases each). V was shortened by 2 bases and J by 5 bases, with 10 bases between the two germline ends. The CDR3 sequence is 13 residues long. Germline-derived CDR1 and CDR2 are SGHNT and YYREEE (reference sequence). Full variable domain (missing parts from reference TRBV5-4 and TRBJ2-5): ETGVTQSPTHLIKTRGQQVTLRCSSQSGHNTVSWYQQALGQGPQFIFQYYREEENGRGNFPPRFSGLQFPNYSSELNVNALELDDSALYLCASSFRGVETQYFGPGTRLLVL.